This TCR beta chain was obtained from a study of shared clonotypes between healthy human individuals (dated by TCRdb to about 2020). Regarding the research as a whole: The cohort included three men and a couple of women between 18 and 49 years of age. The study deeply sequenced blood TCR repertoires of roughly five healthy adults to estimate repertoire size and the extent of clonotype sharing between individuals. For each donor, CD4 naive and CD4 memory were each given three plates, CD8 naive was given two plates, and CD8 memory was given one plate. Per donor, leukapheresis produced somewhere between about 0.8 and 9 billion PBMCs. Different laboratories and diverse techniques were used to prepare libraries and sequence TCR repertoires, to increase sequencing depth and limit assay-specific biases.

Remarks on this clone: Its binding antigen is unknown. No per-base quality is available; no much larger clone lies one base away.

The donors were healthy, HIV-negative adults with no recently reported acute infections or vaccinations. Every donor was a Caucasian adult living in Nashville, Tennessee, USA. CD4+ T cells were enriched by magnetic negative selection; naive cells were then positively selected on CD45RA, and the negative fraction formed the memory subset. After blood collection by leukapheresis, PBMCs were isolated using Ficoll-Histopaque density gradient centrifugation and then cryopreserved in the vapor phase of liquid nitrogen. Analytical flow cytometry was used to check the purity and quantity of every magnetically sorted T cell population. Genomic DNA was isolated from every sorted fraction and measured by UV absorbance on a Nanodrop 2000c. Broader findings and caveats from the paper: Across a few donors, approximately 4.9% of naive CD4, 3.5% of naive CD8, around 2.5% of memory CD4, and roughly 0.4% of memory CD8 clonotypes were shared. Rarefaction of sorted-subset datasets indicated incomplete sequencing despite the large sequencing depth. Only blood was sampled, and tissue TCR repertoires likely differ from those in blood. Pairwise subsampling indicated that sequencing depth was expected to affect the degree of clonotype sharing among donors. The small number of donors limited the genetic and exposure-history diversity represented. Higher generation probabilities were observed for clonotypes shared by all four sorted-subset donors than for non-shared clonotypes. Naive subsets generally had larger estimated clonotype richness than memory subsets did.

The CDR3 goes from the cysteine to the phenylalanine over 16 residues. The DNA shown is the 48-base CDR3, in frame from base 1. V is trimmed back by 5 bases and J by 6 bases, and the junction contains 10 bases that no gene match accounts for. CDR1 SGHAT and CDR2 FQNNGV were looked up in the germline V gene. Using the deep immunoSEQ assay, multiplex PCR amplified TCR CDR3 regions from genomic DNA. Extracted genomic DNA from each cell subset was distributed evenly across all wells of several immunoSEQ 96-well plates, and each plate was treated as a replicate. Each replicate PCR for sorted subsets received about 200 ng genomic DNA, equal to tens of thousands of T cell genomes. Purified libraries were quantified with a Qubit 3.0 fluorometer, sized on a Bioanalyzer 2100, and re-quantified with the KAPA Library Quantification kit. A separate single-read 150-cycle Illumina NextSeq 550 flow cell was used to sequence each immunoSEQ 96-well plate. The authors processed their data as follows. Because the immunoSEQ output included only junctional sequences and no quality scores, the filtering could not be the same as the filtering used for full-length reads. To assign V/J genes and CDR3, sequences were annotated against IMGT germline references using PyIR, a Python wrapper for IgBLAST v1.9. Any read was removed if the V/J assignment was weak (E-value above 1e-6), the CDR3 was missing, or the read contained stop codons, out-of-frame junctions, or ambiguous translated residues. V3J clonotypes were defined by identical inferred V gene, J gene, and CDR3 amino acid sequence. Percentage overlap between repertoires was computed as shared unique clonotypes divided by the size of the smaller repertoire. RTK rarefaction, the Chao1 estimator, and Recon v2.1 estimates of unobserved clonotypes were used to assess repertoire richness. Generation probabilities for all TCRbeta clonotypes obtained by the gDNA method from a few donors were computed using OLGA. This is the immuneACCESS table as TCRdb keeps it, with only in-frame sequences that have V and J called. A part of the clones is gone; compared with another copy, unresolved V genes explain less than half, and the rest is unexplained. V, J and clone size derive from that table, while D and trimming were established from the DNA sequence. This sample holds about 2.5 million clones; around 92% were observed only once. The ten most abundant clones make up 0.3% to 0.45% of the sample.

The origin of this receptor is a man aged 18-30 years in good health. Some clones in this sample may be carry-over from other donors' samples. The sample taken for sequencing was naive CD4+ T cells from PBMCs. Sample cell subset or site, as interpreted from the label and publication: CD45RA+ positively selected. Rearrangement joined TRBV11-2 to TRBJ2-7; 13 bases in the middle match TRBD2. The CDR3 has the sequence CASSGTSGTISGEQYF. The nucleotide sequence is TGTGCCAGCAGCGGGACTAGCGGGACGATTTCTGGCGAGCAGTACTTC.